The T cell receptor beta chain under discussion was sequenced for a study of glioma-infiltrating T cells. TCR alpha and beta CDR3 regions were amplified from RNA using iRepertoire nested multiplex PCR. Each CDR3 protein is one row after TCRdb ran MiXCR on the multiplex PCR reads. The table has over 130,000 distinct CDR3 sequences, more than 35% seen once. The specimen sequenced was glioma tissue, nonneoplastic brain tissue, or PBMCs (not recorded which). This TCR was recovered from a human donor with low-grade glioma or glioblastoma, undergoing nonglioma brain surgery, or in good health (not recorded which).

CDR3 coding DNA: TGTGCCAGCAGCTTAGAGGGACGCGTTTTCTACGAGCAGTACTTC. Protein product: CASSLEGRVFYEQYF. This chain connects TRBV7-2 to TRBJ2-7; perhaps D is TRBD1 or TRBD2 (5 bases each). The germline CDR1 and CDR2 sequences are SGHTA and FQGNSA. This CDR3 has 15 residues. Trimming took off 1 base at V and 3 bases at J, with 13 bases between the two ends. The full variable domain, its missing parts supplied by reference TRBV7-2 and TRBJ2-7, is GAGVSQSPSNKVTEKGKDVELRCDPISGHTALYWYRQSLGQGLEFLIYFQGNSAPDKSGLPSDRFSAERTGGSVSTLTIQRTQQEDSAVYLCASSLEGRVFYEQYFGPGTRLTVT.